The sequence of this T cell receptor beta chain was determined in a study of blood T cell repertoires in COVID-19. Study summary: The United States, Italy and Spain provided the acute and convalescent COVID-19 samples. T cells, B-cell-depleted T cells, or PBMCs provided the cDNA or gDNA that served as material.

Original handling: How many nucleated cells were present was estimated from reference gene primer amplification. The assay was immunoSEQ multiplex PCR, and TCRdb's table has in-frame clones only and misses some. V and J calls and clone size are copied from that table; D and trimming were computed from the DNA. Here the sample spans fewer than 500,000 clones, 81% being singletons. V dropped 4 bases and J dropped 2 bases, with 17 bases sitting between them. The CDR3 runs 16 residues. Per the germline V gene, CDR1 is SEHNR and CDR2 is FQNEAQ (reference sequence). The sequence derives from a human donor with acute or convalescent COVID-19. The donor label of this sample is uncertain. The sample consisted of peripheral blood. The gene calls are TRBV7-9 and TRBJ1-1; weak D call: TRBD1 (6 bases). The CDR3 region has the DNA TGTGCCAGCAGCTCGAACACAGGGTTAACCAACACTGAAGCTTTCTTT. It translates to CASSSNTGLTNTEAFF.